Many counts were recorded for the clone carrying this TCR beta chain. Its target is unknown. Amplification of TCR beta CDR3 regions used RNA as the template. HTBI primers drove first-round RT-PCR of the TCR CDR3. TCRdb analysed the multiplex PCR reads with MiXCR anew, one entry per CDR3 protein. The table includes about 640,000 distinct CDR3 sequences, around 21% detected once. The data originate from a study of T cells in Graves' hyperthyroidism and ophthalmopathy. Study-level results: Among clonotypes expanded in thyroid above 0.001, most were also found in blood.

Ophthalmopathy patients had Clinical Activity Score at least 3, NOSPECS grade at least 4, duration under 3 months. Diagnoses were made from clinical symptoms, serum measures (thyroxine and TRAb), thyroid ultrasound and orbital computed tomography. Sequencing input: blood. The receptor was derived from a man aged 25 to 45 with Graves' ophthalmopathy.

CDR3 in DNA: TGTGCCACCAGTGATCCAGGACAGGGGGGAAGCGAGCAGTACTTC. Residues: CATSDPGQGGSEQYF. The chain joins TRBV24-1 to TRBJ2-7; 10 nucleotides line up with TRBD1. Losses at the gene ends were 3 bases for V and 6 bases for J; bases not matched to a gene: 7. The CDR3 runs 15 residues. CDR1 is KGHDR and CDR2 is SFDVKD in the germline V gene.